Described below is a single T cell receptor beta chain sequence and its context. Other DNA sequences in the same sample also yield this CDR3. This sample stems from a study of early stage breast cancer tumors. Here immunoSEQ multiplex PCR was the method, and the copy in TCRdb shows in-frame clones only, minus some. Among more than 65,000 clones, roughly 80% were seen once, and the ten largest hold approximately 4.5%. Sequenced: blood. The receptor was isolated from a person in their 40s with breast cancer.

The CDR3 DNA reads TGTGCCAGCAGTTTAGGGGGCAGGAGCACTGAAGCTTTCTTT. Protein sequence: CASSLGGRSTEAFF. The V call is TRBV28, the J call TRBJ1-1, with D tentatively TRBD1 (6 bases). The CDR3 sequence is 14 residues long. Trimming removed 2 bases at V and 4 bases at J, with 11 bases between. The germline CDR1 and CDR2 sequences are MDHEN and SYDVKM.